The 20 T cell receptor beta chains presented below share a single source sample, sequenced in a study of identical twins. TCRdb re-called the 5' RACE reads through MiXCR, storing one row per CDR3 protein. Here the sample spans around 470,000 distinct CDR3 sequences, 13% to 15% being singletons. The same specimen was also included in a second study, on yellow fever vaccine responses in identical twins.

The sequenced material came from CD4+ T cells sorted from blood. Every receptor here comes from a woman aged 18-29 years in good health.

This clonotype was observed a handful of times. Germline is not matched at one junction end, which may reflect a read error. The chain is built from TRBV7-9 and TRBJ2-7; TRBD1 is a possible D gene (5 bases). Germline-derived CDR1 and CDR2 are SEHNR and FQNEAQ (reference sequence). CDR3 length: 11 amino acids. The CDR3 protein is CASSLGQISNF. CDR3 DNA sequence: TGTGCCAGCAGCTTAGGACAGATTTCTAACTTC. The full variable domain, with the rest looked up from reference TRBV7-9 and TRBJ2-7, is DTGVSQNPRHKITKRGQNVTFRCDPISEHNRLYWYRQTLGQGPEFLTYFQNEAQLEKSRLLSDRFSAERPKGSFSTLEIQRTEQGDSAMYLCASSLGQISNFGPGTRLTVT.

This clonotype was picked up one time. This chain connects TRBV6-2 or TRBV6-3 to TRBJ2-1; 8 bases are shared with TRBD1. CDR1 is MNHEY and CDR2 is SVGEGT in the germline V gene. The CDR3 length is 14 residues. Unmatched junction bases numbered 6, after V lost 7 bases and J lost 4 bases. CDR3 DNA: TGTGCCAGCAAGGGACAGGATGATTACAATGAGCAGTTCTTC. Amino acid sequence: CASKGQDDYNEQFF.

There are a few counts of this clonotype. This chain uses TRBV24-1 with TRBJ2-1; possible D gene TRBD2, 5 bases. The germline V gene has CDR1 KGHDR and CDR2 SFDVKD. The V end was cut by 10 bases, the J end by 2 bases, with 17 bases between. The CDR3 extends over 15 amino acids. The CDR3 region is CATTDSGVPYNEQFF. In DNA form, the CDR3 reads TGTGCCACGACTGACTCCGGGGTGCCCTACAATGAGCAGTTCTTC.

The chain couples TRBV7-9 to TRBJ1-6; 8 bases fit TRBD1. Germline-derived CDR1 and CDR2 are SEHNR and FQNEAQ (reference sequence). The CDR3 loop spans 15 amino acids. V lost 1 base to trimming and J lost 5 bases; unmatched junction nucleotides: 1. As DNA, the CDR3 is TGTGCCAGCAGCTTAGAGACAGGGGATAATTCACCCCTCCACTTT. This codes for CASSLETGDNSPLHF.

The CDR3 sequence: CASGPRQGLNTIYF. The CDR3 DNA reads as TGCGCCAGCGGACCAAGACAGGGATTAAACACCATATATTTT. V gene TRBV10-2 combines with J gene TRBJ1-3; 7 bases map to TRBD1. V gave up 8 bases and J gave up 6 bases; unmatched junction bases: 10. The CDR3 loop spans 14 amino acids. CDR1 is WSHSY and CDR2 is SAAADI in the germline V gene.

The chain has TRBV7-2 and TRBJ2-1; D is perhaps TRBD1 or TRBD2 (6 bases each). The CDR3 is 14 amino acids. CDR1 and CDR2 (germline): SGHTA, FQGNSA. V gave up 8 bases and J gave up 6 bases, with 17 bases separating them. The CDR3 sequence: CASPLRGVSNEQFF. CDR3 nucleotides: TGTGCCAGCCCACTTAGGGGGGTCAGCAATGAGCAGTTCTTC.

This clonotype came up a few times. The genes are TRBV29-1 and TRBJ2-7; 8 nucleotides line up with TRBD1. The CDR3 is made up of 15 amino acids. Trimming cost V 6 bases and J 0 bases; bases outside gene matches: 10. Per germline, CDR1 SQVTM and CDR2 ANQGSEA. The CDR3 reads CSVAYGTGVSYEQYF. CDR3 nucleotide sequence: TGCAGCGTGGCTTACGGGACAGGCGTCTCCTACGAGCAGTACTTC.

This clonotype has just a few counts. The genes are TRBV6-1 and TRBJ1-6; D is unresolved. There are 14 residues in the CDR3. Germline lookup yields CDR1 MNHNS and CDR2 SASEGT. V lost 5 bases and J 7 bases, leaving 12 bases between the germline ends. The CDR3: CASSPLGKNSPLHF. The CDR3 DNA sequence: TGTGCCAGCAGTCCGTTAGGGAAGAATTCACCCCTCCACTTT.

Only a few counts were recorded for this clonotype. The chain couples TRBV5-1 to TRBJ1-1, with D possibly matching TRBD1 (5 bases). The V gene's germline CDR1 is SGHRS and CDR2 YFSETQ. The CDR3 consists of 15 residues. Trimming shortened V by 0 bases and J by 1 base, and 10 bases separated the two germline ends. The CDR3 bases are TGCGCCAGCAGCTTGGCCAAGACAGCGAACACTGAAGCTTTCTTT. Amino acid sequence: CASSLAKTANTEAFF.

This chain uses TRBV29-1 with TRBJ2-5; D is perhaps TRBD2 (5 bases). With 6 bases removed from V and 5 bases from J, the gap between germline ends came to 13 bases. The CDR3 has 12 amino acids. Per germline, CDR1 SQVTM and CDR2 ANQGSEA. CDR3 DNA: TGCAGCGTGAGAGGACTGGCGGAGACCCAGTACTTC. Its translation: CSVRGLAETQYF.

Only a few counts were recorded for this clonotype. This chain joins TRBV10-3 and TRBJ2-1, with D perhaps TRBD1 (6 bases). Per the germline V gene, CDR1 is ENHRY and CDR2 is SYGVKD. The ends were cut back, 7 bases at V and 3 bases at J, with 19 bases in the middle. This CDR3 comprises 16 residues. The chain's CDR3 is CAITRFEDSSYNEQFF. CDR3 sequence (DNA): TGTGCCATCACCCGGTTTGAGGACAGTAGCTACAATGAGCAGTTCTTC.

This clonotype was counted ten times or more. The chain recombines TRBV10-3 with TRBJ2-3; 9 nucleotides line up with TRBD2. Looked up from germline, CDR1 is ENHRY and CDR2 is SYGVKD. After removal of 3 bases from V and 1 base from J, the junction contained 5 bases not matched to a gene. CDR3 length equals 16 residues. The CDR3 sequence is CAISDLAGSGTDTQYF. The CDR3 bases are TGTGCCATCAGTGATCTAGCGGGATCGGGCACAGATACGCAGTATTTT.

In this sample, this clonotype turned up a few times. This rearrangement joins TRBV5-1 to TRBJ2-7; either TRBD1 or TRBD2 may supply D (5 bases each). The CDR3 consists of 13 residues. V gave up 4 bases and J gave up 5 bases, with 13 bases separating them. Germline lookup yields CDR1 SGHRS and CDR2 YFSETQ. The CDR3 region is CASSREGLNEQYF. Here the CDR3 DNA reads TGCGCCAGCAGCCGCGAGGGGCTCAACGAGCAGTACTTC.

This clonotype was picked up a small number of times. This sequence joins TRBV3-1 and TRBJ2-1, with TRBD2 matching over 11 bases. The CDR3 is made up of 15 amino acids. CDR1 and CDR2 from the germline V gene are LGHDT and YNNKEL (reference sequence). The trim removed 0 bases at V and 6 bases at J, leaving 1 base unmatched. CDR3 sequence reads: CASSQEGLAANEQFF. The CDR3 DNA is TGTGCCAGCAGCCAAGAGGGACTAGCGGCCAATGAGCAGTTCTTC.

The chain recombines TRBV6-5 with TRBJ2-7; D perhaps matches TRBD1 (5 bases). V lost 0 bases and J lost 2, with 11 bases in between. Germline lookup yields CDR1 MNHEY and CDR2 SVGAGI. The CDR3 runs 15 residues. The CDR3 protein is CASSYSFQGTYEQYF. The CDR3 DNA is TGTGCCAGCAGTTACTCGTTCCAGGGCACCTACGAGCAGTACTTC.

The sample holds many counts of this clonotype. The V gene is TRBV29-1, the J gene TRBJ1-4, with D possibly being TRBD1 (5 bases). The V end lost 6 bases, the J end lost 8 bases, and 19 bases lay between the germline ends. Germline assignment: CDR1 SQVTM and CDR2 ANQGSEA. This CDR3 spans 14 amino acids. CDR3 sequence reads: CSVLDRRGGEKLFF. The CDR3 DNA is TGCAGCGTCCTGGACCGGAGGGGCGGAGAAAAACTGTTTTTT.

The chain employs TRBV28 and TRBJ1-2; 7 bases are shared with TRBD1. The CDR3 sequence is 15 residues long. V dropped 5 bases and J dropped 4; count of bases not matched to a gene: 10. Germline V gene data show CDR1 as MDHEN and CDR2 as SYDVKM. CDR3 region: CASSPEGAPGYGYTF. The CDR3 coding sequence is TGTGCCAGCAGTCCCGAGGGGGCACCTGGCTATGGCTACACCTTC.

This clonotype was picked up many times. The J gene is TRBJ2-5, the V gene TRBV7-9, with D possibly matching TRBD1 (7 bases). V dropped 0 bases and J dropped 2 bases, with 13 bases sitting between them. This CDR3 is 16 amino acids long. CDR1 and CDR2 from the germline V gene are SEHNR and FQNEAQ (reference sequence). The CDR3 region is CASSLAGRGAQETQYF. In DNA, the CDR3 is TGTGCCAGCAGCTTAGCGGGCAGGGGGGCACAAGAGACCCAGTACTTC.

The chain has TRBV3-1 and TRBJ2-3; the D gene is possibly TRBD1 (5 bases). V was pared by 6 bases and J by 4 bases, with 11 bases between. The length of the CDR3 is 13 residues. CDR1 and CDR2 from the germline V gene are LGHDT and YNNKEL (reference sequence). CDR3 nucleotide sequence: TGTGCCAGCAGGTATGCAGGGTCAGATACGCAGTATTTT. Its translation is CASRYAGSDTQYF.

This clonotype was seen repeatedly, ten times or more. This chain joins TRBV10-3 and TRBJ1-2, with 7 nucleotides matching TRBD1. The germline V gene encodes CDR1 ENHRY and CDR2 SYGVKD. The V and J ends lost 6 bases and 4 bases, in that order; junction bases with no gene match: 2. This CDR3 region has 12 residues. The CDR3 DNA follows: TGTGCCATCAGCGGGACAGCCTATGGCTACACCTTC. Translated, it gives CAISGTAYGYTF.